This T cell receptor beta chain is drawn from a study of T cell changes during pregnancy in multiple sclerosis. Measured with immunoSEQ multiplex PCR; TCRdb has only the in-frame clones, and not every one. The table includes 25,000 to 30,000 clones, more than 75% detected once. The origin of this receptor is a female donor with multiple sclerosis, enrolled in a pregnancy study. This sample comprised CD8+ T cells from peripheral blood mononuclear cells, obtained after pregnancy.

CDR3 sequence reads: CASSTRFVGGEQFF. As DNA, the CDR3 is TGTGCCAGTAGTACGCGCTTCGTGGGAGGTGAGCAGTTCTTC. The J gene is TRBJ2-1, the V gene TRBV19; tentatively, D is TRBD2 (6 bases). The CDR3 has 14 residues. Trimming pared 4 bases from V and 9 bases from J, leaving 16 bases between. The germline V gene encodes CDR1 LNHDA and CDR2 SQIVND (reference sequence).